This T cell receptor beta chain was recorded in a study of cytomegalovirus exposure and HLA in healthy donors. Primers included in the PCR were 60 Vbeta and 13 Jbeta primers. Method: immunoSEQ multiplex PCR; TCRdb's copy keeps in-frame clones and lacks some. This repertoire shows about 160,000 clones, 81% found once; its top ten account for over 10%. Sequencing input: PBMCs. The receptor was isolated from a woman in her forties or fifties in good health and CMV-seronegative.

CDR3 protein: CSVEDWGTGKGGEQYF. The CDR3 region has the DNA TGCAGCGTTGAAGATTGGGGGACAGGGAAGGGAGGCGAGCAGTACTTC. The J gene is TRBJ2-7, the V gene TRBV29-1, with 9 positions matching TRBD1. The CDR3 extends over 16 amino acids. The germline gives CDR1 SQVTM, CDR2 ANQGSEA. Losses at the gene ends were 0 bases for V and 6 bases for J; bases not matched to a gene: 12.